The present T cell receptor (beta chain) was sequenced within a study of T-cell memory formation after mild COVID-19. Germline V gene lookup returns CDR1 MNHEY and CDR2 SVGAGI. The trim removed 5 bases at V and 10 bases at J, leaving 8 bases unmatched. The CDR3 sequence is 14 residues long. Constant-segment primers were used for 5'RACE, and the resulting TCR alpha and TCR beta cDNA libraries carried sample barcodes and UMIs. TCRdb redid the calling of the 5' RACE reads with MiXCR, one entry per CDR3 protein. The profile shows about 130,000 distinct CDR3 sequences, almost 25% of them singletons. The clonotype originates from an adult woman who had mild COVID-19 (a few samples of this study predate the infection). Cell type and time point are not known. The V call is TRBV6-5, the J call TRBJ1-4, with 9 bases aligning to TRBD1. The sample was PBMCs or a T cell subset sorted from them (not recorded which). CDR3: CASSMGQGDGKLFF. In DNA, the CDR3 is TGTGCCAGCAGTATGGGACAGGGTGACGGAAAACTGTTTTTT.